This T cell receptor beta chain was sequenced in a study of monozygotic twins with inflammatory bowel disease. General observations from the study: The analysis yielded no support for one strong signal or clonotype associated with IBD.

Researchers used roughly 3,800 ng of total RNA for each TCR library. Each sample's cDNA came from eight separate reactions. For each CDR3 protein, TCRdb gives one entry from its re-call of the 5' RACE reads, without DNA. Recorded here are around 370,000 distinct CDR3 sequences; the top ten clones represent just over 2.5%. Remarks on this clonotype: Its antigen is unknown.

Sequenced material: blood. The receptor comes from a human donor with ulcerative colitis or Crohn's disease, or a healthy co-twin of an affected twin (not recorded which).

The CDR3 is CASSSQAGDTGELFF. The chain links TRBV7-9 to TRBJ2-2; the TCRdb call, TRBD2, lacks DNA for checking. CDR3 length equals 15 residues. Germline-derived CDR1 and CDR2 are SEHNR and FQNEAQ (reference sequence). Full variable domain (outside the CDR3, taken from reference TRBV7-9 and TRBJ2-2): DTGVSQNPRHKITKRGQNVTFRCDPISEHNRLYWYRQTLGQGPEFLTYFQNEAQLEKSRLLSDRFSAERPKGSFSTLEIQRTEQGDSAMYLCASSSQAGDTGELFFGEGSRLTVL.